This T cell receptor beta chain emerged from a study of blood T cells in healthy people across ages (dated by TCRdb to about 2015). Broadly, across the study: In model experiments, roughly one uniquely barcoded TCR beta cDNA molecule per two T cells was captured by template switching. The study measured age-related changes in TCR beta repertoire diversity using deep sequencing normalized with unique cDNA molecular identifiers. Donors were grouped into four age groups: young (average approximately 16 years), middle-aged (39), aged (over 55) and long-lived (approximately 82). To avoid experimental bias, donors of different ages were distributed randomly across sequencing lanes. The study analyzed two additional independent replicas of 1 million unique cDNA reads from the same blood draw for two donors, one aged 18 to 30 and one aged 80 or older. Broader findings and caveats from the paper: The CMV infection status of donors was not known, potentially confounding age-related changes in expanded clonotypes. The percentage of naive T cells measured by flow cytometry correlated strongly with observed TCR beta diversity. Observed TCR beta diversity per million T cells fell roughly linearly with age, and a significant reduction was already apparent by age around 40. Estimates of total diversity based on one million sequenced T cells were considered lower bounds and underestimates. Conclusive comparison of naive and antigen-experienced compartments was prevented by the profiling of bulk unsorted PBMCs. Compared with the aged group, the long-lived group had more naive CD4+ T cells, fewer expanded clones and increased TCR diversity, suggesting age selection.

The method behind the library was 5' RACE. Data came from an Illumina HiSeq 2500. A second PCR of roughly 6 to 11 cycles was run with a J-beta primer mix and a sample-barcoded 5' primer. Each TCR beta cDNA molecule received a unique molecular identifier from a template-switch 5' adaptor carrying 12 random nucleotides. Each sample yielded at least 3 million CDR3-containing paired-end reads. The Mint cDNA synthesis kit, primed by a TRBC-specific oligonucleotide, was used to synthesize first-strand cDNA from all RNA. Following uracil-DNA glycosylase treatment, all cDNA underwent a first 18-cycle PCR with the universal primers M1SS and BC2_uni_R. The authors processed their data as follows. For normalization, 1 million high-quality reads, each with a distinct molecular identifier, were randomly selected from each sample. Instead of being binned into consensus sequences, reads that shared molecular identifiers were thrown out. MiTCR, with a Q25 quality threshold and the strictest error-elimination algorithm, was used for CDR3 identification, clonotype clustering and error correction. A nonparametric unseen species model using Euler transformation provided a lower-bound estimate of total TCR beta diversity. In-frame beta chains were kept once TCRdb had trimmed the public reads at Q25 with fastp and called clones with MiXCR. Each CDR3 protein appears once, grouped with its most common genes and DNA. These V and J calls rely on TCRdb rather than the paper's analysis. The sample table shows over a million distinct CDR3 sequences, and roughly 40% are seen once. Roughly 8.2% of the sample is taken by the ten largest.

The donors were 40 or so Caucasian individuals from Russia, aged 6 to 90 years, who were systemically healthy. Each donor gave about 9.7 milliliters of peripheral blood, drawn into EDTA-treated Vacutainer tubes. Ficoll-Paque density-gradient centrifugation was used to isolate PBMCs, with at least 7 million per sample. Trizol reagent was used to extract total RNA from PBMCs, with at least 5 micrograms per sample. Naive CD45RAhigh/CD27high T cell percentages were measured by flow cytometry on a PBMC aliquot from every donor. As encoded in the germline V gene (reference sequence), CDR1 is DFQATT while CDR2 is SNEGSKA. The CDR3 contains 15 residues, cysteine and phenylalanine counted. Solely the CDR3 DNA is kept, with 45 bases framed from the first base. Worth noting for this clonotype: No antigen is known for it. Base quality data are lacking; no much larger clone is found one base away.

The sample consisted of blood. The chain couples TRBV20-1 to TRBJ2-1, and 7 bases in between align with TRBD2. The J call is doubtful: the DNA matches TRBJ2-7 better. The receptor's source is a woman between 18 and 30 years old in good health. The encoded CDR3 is CSARSGGSPYNEQYF. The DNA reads TGCAGTGCTAGATCCGGCGGGAGTCCCTACAATGAGCAGTACTTC.